This T cell receptor beta chain stems from a study of shared clonotypes between healthy human individuals. Turning to the study itself: CD4 naive and CD4 memory each took three plates per donor, while CD8 naive took two and CD8 memory one. General observations from the study: Donor scarcity curtailed the genetic and exposure-history diversity represented herein.

CDR3 length equals 16 residues. Germline loops: CDR1 MGHRA, CDR2 YSYEKL. The ends lost 2 bases at V and 9 bases at J; junction bases unmatched: 9. Sequencing used immunoSEQ multiplex PCR; TCRdb keeps in-frame clones, though not all of them. The sample records about 2.1 million clones, about 93% being singletons. Naive CD8 isolation took CD45RO-negative cells positively selected for CCR7 and excluded terminally differentiated effector memory CD45RA+ cells. Worth noting for this clone: The antigen is unknown.

The TCR sequence derives from a man younger than 35 in good health. Some clones in this sample may be carry-over from other donors' samples. Material for sequencing was naive CD8+ T cells from PBMCs. The chain has TRBV4-1 and TRBJ2-1; TRBD1 aligns across 11 bases. CDR3 protein: CASSQFSGTGGTEQFF. CDR3 sequence (DNA): TGCGCCAGCAGCCAATTTTCAGGGACAGGGGGTACTGAGCAGTTCTTC.